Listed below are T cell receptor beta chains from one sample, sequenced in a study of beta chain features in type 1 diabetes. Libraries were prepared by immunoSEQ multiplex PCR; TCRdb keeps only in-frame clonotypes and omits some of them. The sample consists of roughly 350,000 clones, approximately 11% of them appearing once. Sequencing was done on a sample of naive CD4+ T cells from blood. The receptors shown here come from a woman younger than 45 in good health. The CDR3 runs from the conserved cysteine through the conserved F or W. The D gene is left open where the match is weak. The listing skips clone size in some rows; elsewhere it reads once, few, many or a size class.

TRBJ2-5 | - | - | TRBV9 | CASSVVTGNQETQYF | TGTGCCAGCAGCGTAGTGACGGGGAACCAAGAGACCCAGTACTTC
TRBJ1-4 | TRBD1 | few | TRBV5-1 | CASSDRAEEKLFF | TGCGCCAGCAGTGACAGGGCGGAAGAAAAACTGTTTTTT
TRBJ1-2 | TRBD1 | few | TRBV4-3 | CASSQGFRDSYGYTF | TGCGCCAGCAGCCAAGGATTCCGGGACAGCTATGGCTACACCTTC
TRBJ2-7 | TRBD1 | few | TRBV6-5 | CATFTGTGFGEQYF | TGTGCCACCTTCACCGGGACAGGGTTCGGCGAGCAGTACTTC
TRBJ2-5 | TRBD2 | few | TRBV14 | CASSQVLAGGGQETQYF | TGTGCCAGCAGCCAAGTCCTAGCGGGAGGAGGGCAAGAGACCCAGTACTTC
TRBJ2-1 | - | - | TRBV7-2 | CASSLAQIREGKGPSYNEQFF | TGTGCCAGCAGCTTAGCGCAGATCCGAGAAGGCAAGGGGCCCTCCTACAATGAGCAGTTCTTC
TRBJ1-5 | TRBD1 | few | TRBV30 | CAWSGTGNQPQHF | TGTGCCTGGAGCGGGACAGGGAATCAGCCCCAGCATTTT
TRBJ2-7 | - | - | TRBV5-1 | CASSSGTPRPKRYEQYF | TGCGCCAGCAGCTCCGGGACTCCCCGCCCGAAACGCTACGAGCAGTACTTC
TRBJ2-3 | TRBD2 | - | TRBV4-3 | CASSQEVASGRAGSPDTQYF | TGCGCCAGCAGCCAAGAAGTCGCTAGCGGGAGGGCCGGGTCCCCAGATACGCAGTATTTT
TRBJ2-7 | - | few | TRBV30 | CAWSVQINYEQYF | TGTGCCTGGAGTGTACAGATCAACTACGAGCAGTACTTC
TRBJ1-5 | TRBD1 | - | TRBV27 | CASRGQGAYQPQHF | TGTGCCAGCCGTGGACAGGGGGCCTATCAGCCCCAGCATTTT
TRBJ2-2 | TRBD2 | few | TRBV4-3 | CASSQVGTSGSAVGELFF | TGCGCCAGCAGCCAAGTTGGGACTAGCGGGAGTGCCGTCGGGGAGCTGTTTTTT
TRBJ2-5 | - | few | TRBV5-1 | CASSSQETQYF | TGCGCCAGCAGCTCTCAAGAGACCCAGTACTTC
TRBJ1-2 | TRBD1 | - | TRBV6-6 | CASRKQGADGYTF | TGTGCCAGCAGGAAACAGGGGGCAGATGGCTACACCTTC
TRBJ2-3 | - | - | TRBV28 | CASSLSPDTQYF | TGTGCCAGCAGTTTGAGCCCAGATACGCAGTATTTT
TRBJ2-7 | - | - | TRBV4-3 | CASSQDLERALSYEQYF | TGCGCCAGCAGCCAAGATTTAGAGCGGGCTCTTTCCTACGAGCAGTACTTC
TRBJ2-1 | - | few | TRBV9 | CASSVEWHNEQFF | TGTGCCAGCAGCGTAGAATGGCACAATGAGCAGTTCTTC
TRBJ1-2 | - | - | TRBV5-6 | CASSLIQSYGYTF | TGTGCCAGCAGCTTGATCCAGTCATATGGCTACACCTTC
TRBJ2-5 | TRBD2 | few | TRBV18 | CATSTREEETQYF | TGTGCCACCTCTACGCGGGAGGAGGAGACCCAGTACTTC
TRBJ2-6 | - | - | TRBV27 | CASSLRSLTSSGANVLTF | TGTGCCAGCAGTTTGCGGAGTCTCACCAGCTCTGGGGCCAACGTCCTGACTTTC
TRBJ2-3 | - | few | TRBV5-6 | CASSSWTGVDTQYF | TGTGCCAGCAGCTCTTGGACGGGGGTGGATACGCAGTATTTT
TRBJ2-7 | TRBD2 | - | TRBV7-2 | CASSLASLAGASEQYF | TGTGCCAGCAGCTTAGCGTCTTTAGCGGGAGCCTCCGAGCAGTACTTC
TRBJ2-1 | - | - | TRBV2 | CASSRTKGFNEQFF | TGTGCCAGCAGCAGGACGAAGGGGTTCAATGAGCAGTTCTTC
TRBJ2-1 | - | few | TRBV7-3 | CASSIRAGPANNEQFF | TGTGCCAGCAGCATAAGAGCGGGCCCCGCCAACAATGAGCAGTTCTTC
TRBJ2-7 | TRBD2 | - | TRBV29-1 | CSVATSGSFGDEQYF | TGCAGCGTCGCCACTAGCGGGAGTTTTGGGGACGAGCAGTACTTC
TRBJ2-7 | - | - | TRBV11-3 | CASSAALDYEQYF | TGTGCCAGCAGCGCGGCGCTCGACTACGAGCAGTACTTC
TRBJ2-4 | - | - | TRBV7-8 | CASSPSSAQGNPLPKNIQYF | TGTGCCAGCAGCCCTAGTTCCGCCCAGGGTAATCCCCTACCCAAAAACATTCAGTACTTC